This TCR beta chain stems from a study of blood T cell repertoires in COVID-19. Study as a whole: Spain, Italy and the United States supplied samples that represented acute and convalescent COVID-19. Sample material is recorded as cDNA or gDNA derived from T cells, B-cell-depleted T cells, or PBMCs.

The ends lost 1 base at V and 5 bases at J; junction bases unmatched: 9. Germline CDR1 SGDLS, CDR2 YYNGEE. The CDR3 contains 17 residues. This clone was seen a handful of times. Authors' analysis steps: Estimated nucleated cell counts came from reference gene primer amplification. Assay: immunoSEQ multiplex PCR; the TCRdb copy retains only in-frame clones and omits some. The V and J calls and clone size are taken from that table; D and trimming were inferred from the DNA. Of about 67,000 clones detected, about 87% appear once; the ten largest clones hold roughly 5.6%. This rearrangement joins TRBV9 to TRBJ2-1; 10 bases align to TRBD1. This clonotype was obtained from a man aged 50-60 years with active COVID-19. The sample consisted of peripheral blood. The CDR3 bases are TGTGCCAGCAGCGTATCCCTCCCGGACAGGGGGGACAATGAGCAGTTCTTC. Its protein is CASSVSLPDRGDNEQFF.